Listed here is a single T cell receptor (beta chain). RNA was extracted from bulk tissue without any cell sorting. These data are taken from a study of tumor and adjacent non-tumor tissue in lung cancer. V trimming: 7 bases; J trimming: 5 bases; junction bases outside the gene matches: 9. The CDR3 sequence is 14 residues long. The germline V gene encodes CDR1 KGHDR and CDR2 SFDVKD. A modified ARM-PCR protocol with three rounds of nested PCR amplified TCRbeta. TCRdb independently ran MiXCR on the multiplex PCR reads; one entry per CDR3 protein. The sample holds under 100,000 distinct CDR3 sequences; around 57% are singletons and the top ten take approximately 15%.

Source material: lung tumor tissue. The source is a man aged 65-85 years with non-small cell lung cancer. The chain has TRBV24-1 and TRBJ1-1; 7 positions match TRBD1. In DNA, the CDR3 is TGTGCCACCAGATCACAGGGGAAGGGGACTGAAGCTTTCTTT. The encoded protein is CATRSQGKGTEAFF.